This T cell receptor (beta chain) was obtained from a study of T cells in localized non-small cell lung cancer (dated by TCRdb to the early 2020s). Concerning the study at large: Comparing tumors with uninvolved tumor-adjacent lungs, the study looked at the T cell repertoires of 220 or so patients with early-stage NSCLC. The mean age of the NSCLC patients was under 70 years, with approximately 130 men and approximately 100 women. All 240 or so NSCLC patients in the cohort were treatment-naive and had localized lung tumors that were resected.

Overall study outcomes, separate from this receptor: Since the design was exploratory, TCR variables were selected using unadjusted p-values with no false-discovery rate correction. Of the top 100 tumor clones, a median of 57 were detected in paired uninvolved adjacent lung; about 28 were also among that lung's top 100. Because multi-region tumor sequencing was not done, intratumor heterogeneity could not be ruled out. Uninvolved tumor-adjacent lung showed the highest T cell clonality, higher than tumor, which suggests more focused antigenic responses in the adjacent lung. Higher T cell density in blood was associated with longer overall survival, whereas higher clonality in adjacent lung was associated with shorter survival.

The immunoSEQ Assay was used to sequence TCR beta CDR3 regions from DNA. Per the authors' processing: T cell density was computed as TCR beta template counts normalized to usable DNA estimated by amplifying housekeeping genes. Using the preseqR package, richness was estimated by extrapolating to 120,000 templates for tissue samples and 400,000 templates for PBMC samples. Clonality was calculated as one minus Pielou's evenness. To identify tissue-enriched TCRs, differential abundance testing was run on productive amino-acid clonotypes with a minimum total count of 5 and an alpha of 0.1. Repertoire overlap between compartments was quantified with the Jaccard Index and Morisita Overlap Index. GLIPH grouped TCR beta CDR3s together with public tetramer-defined viral CDR3s, and a viral motif had to include at least three viral sequences and show V-gene enrichment. TCRdb's version of the immuneACCESS table is confined to in-frame rearrangements and falls short of the full clone set. An unresolved V gene accounts for under half of the shortfall where checked; the remainder is of unknown origin. Clonal size and the V and J genes are those of that table, whereas D and trimming came from the DNA. The sample contains around 26,000 clones, about 91% of them found a single time. Approximately 9.4% of the sample goes to the ten largest clones.

At diagnosis, peripheral blood, uninvolved tumor-adjacent lung and tumor were collected and were preserved as a mix of fresh-frozen and FFPE material. For TCR repertoire profiling, blood samples were analyzed in the form of peripheral blood mononuclear cells. Only a few counts were recorded for this clone. Its specific antigen is unknown. Base quality data are lacking; no much larger clone is found one base away. The receptor was derived from a woman aged 35 to 70 with stage III lung adenocarcinoma. Sequences were derived from peripheral blood mononuclear cells, sampled before any cancer treatment.

The DNA sequence is given as TGTGCCAGTAGCCTCACAGGGACGACTAACTATGGCTACACCTTC. It specifies CASSLTGTTNYGYTF. The chain is made from TRBV19 and TRBJ1-2; the D segment could be TRBD1, given 6 matching bases. V and J are truncated by 6 bases and 0 bases respectively, leaving an intervening sequence of 14 bases. From the cysteine up to the phenylalanine, the CDR3 has a length of 15 residues. Only the CDR3 part of the read is kept: 45 bases, read in frame from the first base. CDR1 and CDR2 (LNHDA, SQIVND) derive from the germline V gene (reference sequence).